The 30 T cell receptor beta chains listed next were all sequenced from one sample in a study of T cell responses to AZD1222 COVID-19 vaccine. Method: immunoSEQ multiplex PCR; TCRdb's copy keeps in-frame clones and lacks some. This table holds about 120,000 clones, approximately 93% found once. The starting material was peripheral blood, obtained on day 0 of AZD1222 vaccination. These receptors all come from an adult in good health.

The chain combines TRBV10-2 with TRBJ1-5, with a weak D call TRBD1 (6 bases). The CDR3 runs 13 residues. Per germline, CDR1 WSHSY and CDR2 SAAADI. V dropped 6 bases and J dropped 7 bases, with 13 bases sitting between them. The CDR3 DNA reads as TGCGCCAGCAGCGAGGACAGAGGACAGCCCCAGCATTTT. It encodes CASSEDRGQPQHF.

The chain recombines TRBV28 with TRBJ1-5; possibly TRBD1 for D (5 bases). There are 12 residues in the CDR3. Germline V gene sequence: CDR1 MDHEN, CDR2 SYDVKM. V was pared by 5 bases and J by 7 bases, with 9 bases between. CDR3 DNA sequence: TGTGCCAGCAGTCTGAACAGGCAGCCCCAGCATTTT. It encodes CASSLNRQPQHF.

The CDR3 sequence is CASRGLAYNEQFF. The CDR3 bases are TGTGCCAGCAGGGGCCTAGCCTACAATGAGCAGTTCTTC. The chain has TRBV12-3 or TRBV12-4 and TRBJ2-1; D is unclear. The CDR3 has 13 amino acids. The germline V and J ends were trimmed by 6 bases and 2 bases, with 8 bases remaining between them.

This chain joins TRBV19 and TRBJ1-6; TRBD1 is a possible D gene (5 bases). Trimming took 6 bases from V and 8 from J, leaving 20 bases between them. CDR1 is LNHDA and CDR2 is SQIVND in the germline V gene (reference sequence). The CDR3 extends over 16 amino acids. CDR3 in DNA: TGTGCCAGTAGCTCTCGACAGACGGGGGTGGATTCACCCCTCCACTTT. This codes for CASSSRQTGVDSPLHF.

In this sample, this clone turned up once. This sequence joins TRBV7-2 and TRBJ2-3; D unresolved. Germline V gives CDR1 SGHTA, CDR2 FQGNSA. The CDR3 sequence is 16 residues long. V lost 4 bases, J lost 0 bases, and 14 bases lay in between. CDR3 coding DNA: TGTGCCAGCAGCTCGGCTAGGTTCCCTAGCACAGATACGCAGTATTTT. Its protein product is CASSSARFPSTDTQYF.

The genes are TRBV6-2 or TRBV6-3 and TRBJ2-1; the match to TRBD2 covers 7 bases. This CDR3 spans 15 amino acids. The V segment lost 2 bases and the J segment 0 bases; nucleotides outside the gene matches: 1. Germline V lookup: CDR1 MNHEY, CDR2 SVGEGT. DNA of the CDR3: TGTGCCAGCAGTTACGGCGGGAGCTCCTACAATGAGCAGTTCTTC. It is translated as CASSYGGSSYNEQFF.

This chain joins TRBV5-1 and TRBJ2-6, with 12 nucleotides matching TRBD1. V lost 3 bases and J lost 0; bases outside the gene matches: 19. Germline assignment: CDR1 SGHRS and CDR2 YFSETQ. The CDR3 spans 23 residues. This chain's CDR3 is CASSSEIGTGGEFAYSGANVLTF. CDR3 sequence (DNA): TGCGCCAGCAGCTCGGAAATCGGGACAGGGGGCGAGTTCGCCTACTCTGGGGCCAACGTCCTGACTTTC.

The chain couples TRBV7-9 to TRBJ2-7; TRBD1 might be the D (6 bases). The length of the CDR3 is 15 residues. V was pared by 6 bases and J by 6 bases, with 21 bases between. In germline, CDR1 is SEHNR, CDR2 FQNEAQ (reference sequence). The CDR3 loop reads CASSPDLLLGAEQYF. The CDR3 DNA reads TGTGCCAGCAGTCCAGATCTACTCTTGGGGGCCGAGCAGTACTTC. Full variable domain (missing parts from reference TRBV7-9 and TRBJ2-7): DTGVSQNPRHKITKRGQNVTFRCDPISEHNRLYWYRQTLGQGPEFLTYFQNEAQLEKSRLLSDRFSAERPKGSFSTLEIQRTEQGDSAMYLCASSPDLLLGAEQYFGPGTRLTVT.

The V gene is TRBV6-6, the J gene TRBJ2-1; no reliable D call. The CDR3 consists of 15 residues. V dropped 2 bases and J dropped 4 bases, with 12 bases sitting between them. In germline, CDR1 is MNHNY, CDR2 SVGAGI (reference sequence). CDR3 sequence: CASSYRVAGYNEQFF. CDR3 coding DNA: TGTGCCAGCAGTTACAGGGTAGCCGGATACAATGAGCAGTTCTTC.

The chain has TRBV5-3 and TRBJ1-4; perhaps TRBD1 as D (6 bases). TRBV5-3 is flagged as an ORF with uncertain function. V was trimmed by 0 bases and J by 7 bases, leaving 16 bases between them. This CDR3 region has 16 residues. The CDR3 here is CARSLARAGDSEKLFF. The CDR3, as DNA: TGTGCCAGAAGCTTGGCCAGGGCAGGGGATAGTGAAAAACTGTTTTTT.

The chain employs TRBV4-1 and TRBJ1-1; possible D gene TRBD1, 5 bases. Trimming removed 3 bases at V and 5 bases at J, with 7 bases between. Germline CDR1 MGHRA, CDR2 YSYEKL. The CDR3 length is 12 residues. The CDR3 DNA reads TGCGCCAGCAGCCACAGGGATACTGAAGCTTTCTTT. This translates into CASSHRDTEAFF.

The J gene is TRBJ2-1, the V gene TRBV10-1, with D possibly TRBD2 on 6 matching bases. Deletions cut 3 bases from V and 5 bases from J, with 11 bases between. The CDR3 totals 14 residues. The germline gives CDR1 WNHNN, CDR2 SYGVQD (reference sequence). The CDR3 DNA follows: TGCGCCAGCAGTGAAGGAAGGGAGGACAATGAGCAGTTCTTC. Encoded protein: CASSEGREDNEQFF.

The chain links TRBV27 to TRBJ1-1; maybe TRBD1 (6 bases). The CDR3 is 14 amino acids. The V end was cut by 6 bases, the J end by 3 bases, with 14 bases between. Germline lookup yields CDR1 MNHEY and CDR2 SMNVEV (reference sequence). CDR3 amino acids: CASSNRDIYTEAFF. CDR3 nucleotides: TGTGCCAGCAGCAACCGGGACATATACACTGAAGCTTTCTTT.

This clone was seen just once. The chain uses TRBV6-2 or TRBV6-3 and TRBJ1-3; D not certain. Germline V gives CDR1 MNHEY, CDR2 SVGEGT. V lost 4 bases and J 0 bases, leaving 7 bases between the germline ends. There are 14 residues in the CDR3. In DNA form, the CDR3 reads TGTGCCAGCAGTTCGGTTATCTCTGGAAACACCATATATTTT. The encoded protein is CASSSVISGNTIYF.

This sequence joins TRBV9 and TRBJ2-7; 8 nucleotides match TRBD2. CDR3 size: 14 residues. Trimming cost V 2 bases and J 3 bases; bases outside gene matches: 4. From germline, CDR1 is SGDLS and CDR2 YYNGEE. CDR3 in DNA: TGTGCCAGCAGCGTGGGACTAGAAGGCTACGAGCAGTACTTC. Protein product: CASSVGLEGYEQYF.

The gene calls are TRBV11-2 and TRBJ1-3; maybe TRBD1 (6 bases). The CDR3 consists of 15 residues. Trimming shortened V by 3 bases and J by 0 bases, and 9 bases separated the two germline ends. Germline V lookup: CDR1 SGHAT, CDR2 FQNNGV. The CDR3 coding sequence is TGTGCCAGCAGCTTGGGGGGACACTCTGGAAACACCATATATTTT. Translating it yields CASSLGGHSGNTIYF. Based on the CDR3 plus reference TRBV11-2 and TRBJ1-3, the full variable domain is EAGVAQSPRYKIIEKRQSVAFWCNPISGHATLYWYQQILGQGPKLLIQFQNNGVVDDSQLPKDRFSAERLKGVDSTLKIQPAKLEDSAVYLCASSLGGHSGNTIYFGEGSWLTVV.

The rearrangement joins TRBV5-5 to TRBJ2-1, with D perhaps TRBD2 (6 bases). The CDR3 runs 16 residues. Germline V gene data show CDR1 as SGHKS and CDR2 as YYEKEE (reference sequence). Trimming took 4 bases from V and 4 from J, leaving 18 bases between them. CDR3 sequence (DNA): TGTGCCAGCAGCGTGGGGGGAAAGTATGGGTACAATGAGCAGTTCTTC. It is translated as CASSVGGKYGYNEQFF.

Comment on this clone: Other nucleotide sequences from this sample produce the same CDR3. The chain is built from TRBV25-1 and TRBJ1-3; D call uncertain. V was clipped by 1 base and J by 0 bases, with 4 bases between them. The CDR3 loop spans 14 amino acids. Per the germline V gene, CDR1 is MGHDK and CDR2 is SYGVNS. The DNA of the CDR3 is TGTGCCAGCAGTGAATTCGGCTCTGGAAACACCATATATTTT. This sequence encodes CASSEFGSGNTIYF.

The V call is TRBV28, the J call TRBJ1-4; D not resolved. This CDR3 contains 14 residues. With 7 bases removed from V and 1 base from J, the gap between germline ends came to 10 bases. The germline V gene encodes CDR1 MDHEN and CDR2 SYDVKM. CDR3 DNA: TGTGCCAGCATTAAGGAGAGAACTAATGAAAAACTGTTTTTT. Protein product: CASIKERTNEKLFF. Complete variable domain (other parts from reference TRBV28 and TRBJ1-4): DVKVTQSSRYLVKRTGEKVFLECVQDMDHENMFWYRQDPGLGLRLIYFSYDVKMKEKGDIPEGYSVSREKKERFSLILESASTNQTSMYLCASIKERTNEKLFFGSGTQLSVL.

The gene calls are TRBV5-1 and TRBJ2-7, with TRBD2 identical over 10 bases. In germline, CDR1 is SGHRS, CDR2 YFSETQ. There are 14 residues in the CDR3. Trimming cost V 2 bases and J 6 bases; bases outside gene matches: 5. The CDR3 bases are TGCGCCAGCAGCTTTGGGACTAGCGACGTCGAGCAGTACTTC. Translated, it gives CASSFGTSDVEQYF.

This clone counts as medium-sized. The chain couples TRBV12-5 to TRBJ2-7; no definite D call. Trimming pared 2 bases from V and 6 bases from J, leaving 8 bases between. CDR3 length: 12 residues. The germline gives CDR1 LGHNT, CDR2 FRNRAP. In DNA, the CDR3 is TGTGCTAGTGGTTTGTGGTTGTCCGAGCAGTACTTC. It encodes CASGLWLSEQYF. Complete variable domain (other parts from reference TRBV12-5 and TRBJ2-7): DARVTQTPRHKVTEMGQEVTMRCQPILGHNTVFWYRQTMMQGLELLAYFRNRAPLDDSGMPKDRFSAEMPDATLATLKIQPSEPRDSAVYFCASGLWLSEQYFGPGTRLTVT.

The genes are TRBV7-9 and TRBJ1-5; 7 positions agree with TRBD1. The CDR3 spans 13 residues. After removal of 3 bases from V and 4 bases from J, the junction contained 0 bases not matched to a gene. CDR1 is SEHNR and CDR2 is FQNEAQ in the germline V gene (reference sequence). This CDR3 is CASSLTGNQPQHF. CDR3 nucleotides: TGTGCCAGCAGCTTGACAGGGAATCAGCCCCAGCATTTT.

This chain uses TRBV21-1 with TRBJ2-7. TRBV21-1 is a known pseudogene. The length of the CDR3 is 12 residues. CDR3 sequence reads: CASSTEAYEQYF. CDR3 DNA: TGTGCCAGCAGCACGGAAGCCTACGAGCAGTACTTC.

The chain employs TRBV28 and TRBJ1-6, with no clear D. Trimming stripped 6 bases from V and 7 bases from J, with 16 bases between. The germline CDR1 and CDR2 sequences are MDHEN and SYDVKM. The CDR3 length is 15 residues. Here the CDR3 DNA reads TGTGCCAGCAGCCGCGATAACGGCGCGAATTCACCCCTCCACTTT. Its translation: CASSRDNGANSPLHF. Full variable domain (rest looked up from reference TRBV28 and TRBJ1-6): DVKVTQSSRYLVKRTGEKVFLECVQDMDHENMFWYRQDPGLGLRLIYFSYDVKMKEKGDIPEGYSVSREKKERFSLILESASTNQTSMYLCASSRDNGANSPLHFGNGTRLTVT.

The V gene is TRBV19, the J gene TRBJ1-5, with D unresolved. The CDR3 consists of 15 residues. The V end lost 3 bases, the J end lost 1 base, and 10 bases lay between the germline ends. Germline V gives CDR1 LNHDA, CDR2 SQIVND (reference sequence). Here the CDR3 reads CASSIGATSNQPQHF. The CDR3 nucleotides are TGTGCCAGTAGTATTGGCGCGACGAGCAATCAGCCCCAGCATTTT.

V gene TRBV5-1 combines with J gene TRBJ2-1, with D possibly matching TRBD1 (6 bases). This CDR3 contains 14 residues. Trimming removed 6 bases at V and 8 bases at J, with 18 bases between. CDR1 SGHRS and CDR2 YFSETQ come from the germline V gene. The CDR3 loop reads CASNEGERGYEQFF. CDR3 sequence (DNA): TGCGCCAGCAACGAGGGGGAGAGGGGGTATGAGCAGTTCTTC.

The V gene is TRBV28, the J gene TRBJ2-7; TRBD2 agrees at 14 bases. V dropped 4 bases and J dropped 1; count of bases not matched to a gene: 6. The CDR3 is 17 residues long. From germline, CDR1 is MDHEN and CDR2 SYDVKM. CDR3 loop: CASSWGLAGEGSYEQYF. In nucleotides, the CDR3 is TGTGCCAGCAGTTGGGGACTAGCGGGAGAGGGATCCTACGAGCAGTACTTC.

The DNA for the CDR3 is TGCAGCGTTGATGGGCTAGCGAGCTCCTACGAGCAGTACTTC. It translates to CSVDGLASSYEQYF. The chain recombines TRBV29-1 with TRBJ2-7, with D maybe TRBD2 (6 bases). The length of the CDR3 is 14 residues. Trimming shortened V by 3 bases and J by 0 bases, and 12 bases separated the two germline ends. The V gene's germline CDR1 is SQVTM and CDR2 ANQGSEA.

The CDR3 loop reads CASYWAGGYTF. For the CDR3, the DNA is TGTGCCAGCTATTGGGCAGGGGGCTACACCTTC. The genes are TRBV6-5 and TRBJ1-2; possible D gene TRBD1, 5 bases. There are 11 residues in the CDR3. V lost 8 bases and J lost 8, with 12 bases in between. Germline assignment: CDR1 MNHEY and CDR2 SVGAGI.

There are a few counts of this clone. The chain has TRBV28 and TRBJ1-1; D may be TRBD1 (6 bases). V lost 3 bases and J lost 4, with 15 bases in between. The CDR3 covers 15 residues. Germline CDR1 MDHEN, CDR2 SYDVKM. The CDR3 region has the DNA TGTGCCAGCAGTTTGCCCCTCGGGGGCGGCACTGAAGCTTTCTTT. This encodes CASSLPLGGGTEAFF.